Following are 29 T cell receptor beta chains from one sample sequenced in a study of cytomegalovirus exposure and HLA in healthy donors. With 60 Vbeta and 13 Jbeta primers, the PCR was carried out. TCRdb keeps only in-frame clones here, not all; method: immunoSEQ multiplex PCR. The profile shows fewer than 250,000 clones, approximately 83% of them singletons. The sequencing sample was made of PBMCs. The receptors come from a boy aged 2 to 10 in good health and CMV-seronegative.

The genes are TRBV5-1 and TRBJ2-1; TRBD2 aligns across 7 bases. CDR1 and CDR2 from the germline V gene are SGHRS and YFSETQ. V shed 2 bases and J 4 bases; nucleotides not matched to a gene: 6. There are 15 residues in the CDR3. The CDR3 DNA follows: TGCGCCAGCAGCTTCCGACTAGCAAGGTACAATGAGCAGTTCTTC. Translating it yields CASSFRLARYNEQFF.

For the CDR3, the DNA is TGTGCCAGCAGTGAAGGGAGGGGTCTCGGGGAGACCCAGTACTTC. Its translation is CASSEGRGLGETQYF. V is TRBV6-1 and J is TRBJ2-5; perhaps TRBD2 as D (6 bases). CDR1 MNHNS and CDR2 SASEGT come from the germline V gene. Deletions cut 1 base from V and 5 bases from J, with 14 bases between. CDR3 size: 15 residues.

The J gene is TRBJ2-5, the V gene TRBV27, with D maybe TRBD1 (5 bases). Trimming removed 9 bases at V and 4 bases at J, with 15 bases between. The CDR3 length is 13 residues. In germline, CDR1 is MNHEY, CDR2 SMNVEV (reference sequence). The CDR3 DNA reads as TGTGCCAGTCTCCCCCAGGGCGGAGAGACCCAGTACTTC. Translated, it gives CASLPQGGETQYF.

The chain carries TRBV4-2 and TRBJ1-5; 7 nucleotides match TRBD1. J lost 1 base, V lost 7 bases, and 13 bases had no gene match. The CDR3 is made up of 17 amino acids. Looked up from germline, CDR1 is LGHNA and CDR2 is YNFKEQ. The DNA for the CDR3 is TGTGCCAGCATCAAAAAGGGGGCAGGGTGGAGCAATCAGCCCCAGCATTTT. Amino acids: CASIKKGAGWSNQPQHF.

CDR3 protein: CASNPHSGETQYF. DNA for the CDR3: TGTGCCAGCAACCCCCATAGCGGAGAGACCCAGTACTTC. V and J are TRBV11-2 and TRBJ2-5; the D gene is possibly TRBD2 (6 bases). The CDR3 spans 13 residues. CDR1 and CDR2 (germline): SGHAT, FQNNGV. Trimming stripped 7 bases from V and 4 bases from J, with 13 bases between.

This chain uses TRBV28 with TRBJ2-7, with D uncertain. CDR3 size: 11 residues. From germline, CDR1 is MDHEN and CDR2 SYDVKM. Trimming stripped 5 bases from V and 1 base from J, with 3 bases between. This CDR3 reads CASSTSYEQYF. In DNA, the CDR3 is TGTGCCAGCAGTACTTCCTACGAGCAGTACTTC.

The DNA for the CDR3 is TGTGCCATCGGCCGGACTAGCGGGGGCTCCTACAATGAGCAGTTCTTC. As protein: CAIGRTSGGSYNEQFF. J is TRBJ2-1 and V is TRBV10-3; 13 nucleotides line up with TRBD2. Germline assignment: CDR1 ENHRY and CDR2 SYGVKD. This CDR3 comprises 16 residues. Trimming at V came to 8 bases and at J to 0 bases, leaving 4 bases not matched to a gene.

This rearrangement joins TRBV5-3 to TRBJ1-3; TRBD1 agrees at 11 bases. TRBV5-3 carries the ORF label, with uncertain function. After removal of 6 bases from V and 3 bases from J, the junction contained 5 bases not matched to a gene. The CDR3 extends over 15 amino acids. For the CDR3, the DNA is TGTGCCAGAACCCGGACAGGGGGCAATGGAAACACCATATATTTT. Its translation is CARTRTGGNGNTIYF.

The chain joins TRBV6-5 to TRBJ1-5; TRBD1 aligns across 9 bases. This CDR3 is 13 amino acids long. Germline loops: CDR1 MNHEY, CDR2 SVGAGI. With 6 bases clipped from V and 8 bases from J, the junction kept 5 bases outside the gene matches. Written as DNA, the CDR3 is TGTGCCAGCAGCCGACAGGGGGGGAAGCCCCAGCATTTT. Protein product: CASSRQGGKPQHF.

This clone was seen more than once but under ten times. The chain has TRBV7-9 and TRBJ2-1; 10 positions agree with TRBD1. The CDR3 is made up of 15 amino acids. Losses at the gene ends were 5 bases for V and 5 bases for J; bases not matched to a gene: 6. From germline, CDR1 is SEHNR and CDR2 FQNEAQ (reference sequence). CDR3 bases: TGTGCCAGCAGCCGCCGGGACAGGGGCCACAATGAGCAGTTCTTC. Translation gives CASSRRDRGHNEQFF.

The CDR3: CASSLDRGYNSPLHF. The CDR3 nucleotides are TGCGCCAGCAGCTTGGACAGGGGCTATAATTCACCCCTCCACTTT. V and J are TRBV5-1 and TRBJ1-6; 7 nucleotides match TRBD1. The V segment lost 0 bases and the J segment 3 bases; nucleotides outside the gene matches: 0. Germline V CDR1 and CDR2: SGHRS, YFSETQ. The CDR3 has 15 residues. The full variable domain, its missing parts supplied by reference TRBV5-1 and TRBJ1-6, is KAGVTQTPRYLIKTRGQQVTLSCSPISGHRSVSWYQQTPGQGLQFLFEYFSETQRNKGNFPGRFSGRQFSNSRSEMNVSTLELGDSALYLCASSLDRGYNSPLHFGNGTRLTVT.

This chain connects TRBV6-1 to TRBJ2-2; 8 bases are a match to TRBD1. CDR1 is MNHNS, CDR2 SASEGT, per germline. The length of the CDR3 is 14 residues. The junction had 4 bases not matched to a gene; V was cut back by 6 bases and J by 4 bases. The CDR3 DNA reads TGTGCCAGCAGGCCAGGACAGGGCACCGGGGAGCTGTTTTTT. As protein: CASRPGQGTGELFF.

This chain's CDR3 is CAWSRGTGNEQYF. The CDR3 nucleotides read TGTGCCTGGAGTAGGGGGACAGGGAACGAGCAGTACTTC. The chain joins TRBV30 to TRBJ2-7; TRBD1 matches 9 bases. The V gene end was trimmed by 2 bases and the J gene end by 5 bases; junction bases not matched to a gene: 4. The CDR3 length is 13 residues. The germline V gene has CDR1 GTSNPN and CDR2 SVGIG (reference sequence).

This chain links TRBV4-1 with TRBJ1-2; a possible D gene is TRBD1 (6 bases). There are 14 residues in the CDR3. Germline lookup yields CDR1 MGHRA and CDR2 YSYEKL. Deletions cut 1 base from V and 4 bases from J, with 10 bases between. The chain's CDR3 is CASSQGTEVYGYTF. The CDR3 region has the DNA TGCGCCAGCAGCCAAGGGACAGAAGTCTATGGCTACACCTTC.

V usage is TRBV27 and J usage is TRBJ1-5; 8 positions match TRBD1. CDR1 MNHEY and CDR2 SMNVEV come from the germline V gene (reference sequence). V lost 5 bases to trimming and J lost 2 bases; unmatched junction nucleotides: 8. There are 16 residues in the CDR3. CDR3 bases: TGTGCCAGCAGTCTCCTTGGACAGGGAGGCAATCAGCCCCAGCATTTT. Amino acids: CASSLLGQGGNQPQHF.

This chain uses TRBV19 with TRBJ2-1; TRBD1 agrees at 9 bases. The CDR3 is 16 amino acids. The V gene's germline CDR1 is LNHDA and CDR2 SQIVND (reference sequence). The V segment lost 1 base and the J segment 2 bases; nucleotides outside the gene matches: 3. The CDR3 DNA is TGTGCCAGTAGTATAGGAACAGGGGGCGCCTACAATGAGCAGTTCTTC. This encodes CASSIGTGGAYNEQFF. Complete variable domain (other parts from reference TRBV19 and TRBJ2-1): DGGITQSPKYLFRKEGQNVTLSCEQNLNHDAMYWYRQDPGQGLRLIYYSQIVNDFQKGDIAEGYSVSREKKESFPLTVTSAQKNPTAFYLCASSIGTGGAYNEQFFGPGTRLTVL.

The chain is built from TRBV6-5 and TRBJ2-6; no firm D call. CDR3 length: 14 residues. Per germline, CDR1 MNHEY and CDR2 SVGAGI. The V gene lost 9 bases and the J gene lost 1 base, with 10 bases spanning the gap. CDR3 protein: CASEQSSGANVLTF. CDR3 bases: TGTGCCAGTGAACAGAGTTCTGGGGCCAACGTCCTGACTTTC.

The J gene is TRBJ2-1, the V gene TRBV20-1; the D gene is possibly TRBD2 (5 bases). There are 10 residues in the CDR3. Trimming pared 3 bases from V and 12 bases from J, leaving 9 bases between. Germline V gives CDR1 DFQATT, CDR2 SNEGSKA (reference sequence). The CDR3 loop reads CSARDLLQFF. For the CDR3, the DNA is TGCAGTGCTAGGGACTTATTGCAGTTCTTC.

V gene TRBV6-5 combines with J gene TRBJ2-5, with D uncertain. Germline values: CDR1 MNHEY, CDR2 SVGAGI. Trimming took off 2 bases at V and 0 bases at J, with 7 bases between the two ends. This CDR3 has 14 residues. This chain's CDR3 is CASSYLGNQETQYF. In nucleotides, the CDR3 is TGTGCCAGCAGTTACCTCGGTAACCAAGAGACCCAGTACTTC.

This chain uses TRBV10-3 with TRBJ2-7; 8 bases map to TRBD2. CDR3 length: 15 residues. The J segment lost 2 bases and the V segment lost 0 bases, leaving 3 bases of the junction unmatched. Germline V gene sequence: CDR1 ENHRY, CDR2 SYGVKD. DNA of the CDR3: TGTGCCATCAGTGAGTCAACTAGCGGTGCCTACGAGCAGTACTTC. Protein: CAISESTSGAYEQYF.

CDR3 protein: CAIRIGSSYNEQFF. CDR3 DNA sequence: TGTGCCATCAGGATCGGGAGCTCCTACAATGAGCAGTTCTTC. The V gene is TRBV10-3, the J gene TRBJ2-1, with a tentative D call TRBD2 (6 bases). The CDR3 has 14 amino acids. Germline CDR1 ENHRY, CDR2 SYGVKD. The V end was cut by 6 bases, the J end by 0 bases, with 9 bases between.

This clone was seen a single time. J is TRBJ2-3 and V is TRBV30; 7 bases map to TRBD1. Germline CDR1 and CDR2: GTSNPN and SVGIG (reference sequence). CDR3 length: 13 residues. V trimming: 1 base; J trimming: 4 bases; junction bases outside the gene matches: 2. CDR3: CAWSEDRADTQYF. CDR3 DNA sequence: TGTGCCTGGAGTGAAGACAGGGCAGATACGCAGTATTTT.

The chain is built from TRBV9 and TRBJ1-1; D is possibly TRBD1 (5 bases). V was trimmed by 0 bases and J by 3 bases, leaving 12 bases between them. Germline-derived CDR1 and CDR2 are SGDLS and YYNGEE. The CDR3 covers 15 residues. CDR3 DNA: TGTGCCAGCAGCGTAGAACTTTCCAGGGACACTGAAGCTTTCTTT. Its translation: CASSVELSRDTEAFF.

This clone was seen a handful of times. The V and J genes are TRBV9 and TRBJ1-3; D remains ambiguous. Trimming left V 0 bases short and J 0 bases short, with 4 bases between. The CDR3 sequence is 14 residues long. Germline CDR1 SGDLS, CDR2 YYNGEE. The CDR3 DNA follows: TGTGCCAGCAGCGTAGGCGACTCTGGAAACACCATATATTTT. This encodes CASSVGDSGNTIYF. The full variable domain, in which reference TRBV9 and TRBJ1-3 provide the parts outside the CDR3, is DSGVTQTPKHLITATGQRVTLRCSPRSGDLSVYWYQQSLDQGLQFLIQYYNGEERAKGNILERFSAQQFPDLHSELNLSSLELGDSALYFCASSVGDSGNTIYFGEGSWLTVV.

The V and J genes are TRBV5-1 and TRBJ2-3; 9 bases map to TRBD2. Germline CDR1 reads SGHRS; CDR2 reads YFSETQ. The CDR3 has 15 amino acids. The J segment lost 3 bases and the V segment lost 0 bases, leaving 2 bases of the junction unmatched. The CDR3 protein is CASSLVAGVTDTQYF. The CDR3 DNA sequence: TGCGCCAGCAGCTTGGTAGCGGGAGTGACAGATACGCAGTATTTT.

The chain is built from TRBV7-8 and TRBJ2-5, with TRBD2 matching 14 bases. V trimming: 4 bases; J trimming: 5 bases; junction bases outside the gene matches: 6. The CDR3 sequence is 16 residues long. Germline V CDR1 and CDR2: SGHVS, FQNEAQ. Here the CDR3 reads CASSSPGLAGVETQYF. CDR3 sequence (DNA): TGTGCCAGCAGCTCTCCGGGACTAGCGGGAGTCGAGACCCAGTACTTC.

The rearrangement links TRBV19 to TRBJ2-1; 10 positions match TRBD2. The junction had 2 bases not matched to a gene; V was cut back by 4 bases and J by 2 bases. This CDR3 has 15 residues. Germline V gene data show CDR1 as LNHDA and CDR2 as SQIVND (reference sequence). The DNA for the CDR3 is TGTGCCAGTAGTACACTAGCGGGGCCCTACAATGAGCAGTTCTTC. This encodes CASSTLAGPYNEQFF.

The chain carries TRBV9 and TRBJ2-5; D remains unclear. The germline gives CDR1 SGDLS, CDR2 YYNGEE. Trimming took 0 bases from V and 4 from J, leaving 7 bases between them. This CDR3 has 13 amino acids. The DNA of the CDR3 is TGTGCCAGCAGCGTAGACAGCCCAGAGACCCAGTACTTC. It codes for CASSVDSPETQYF.

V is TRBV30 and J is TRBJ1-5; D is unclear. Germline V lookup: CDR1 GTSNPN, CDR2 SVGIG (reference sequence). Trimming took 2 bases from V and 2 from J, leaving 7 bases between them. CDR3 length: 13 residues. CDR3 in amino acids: CAWSPRGNQPQHF. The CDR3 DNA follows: TGTGCCTGGAGTCCGAGAGGCAATCAGCCCCAGCATTTT.